This T cell receptor (beta chain) originates from a study of CD4+ T cells in melanoma. The study's findings and limits: CD8+ T cell, macrophage and B cell function reportedly correlated with neoantigen-specific CD4+ T cells. Reportedly, melanoma neoantigen-specific CD4+ T cells showed varied differentiation states.

Using immunoSEQ multiplex PCR, the repertoire was profiled, and TCRdb retains in-frame clones only, with some absent. The sample carries more than 12,000 clones, 63% recorded once. Points on this clone: Its antigen is as yet unknown.

Germline lookup yields CDR1 MNHEY and CDR2 SVGAGI. Trimming removed 8 bases at V and 3 bases at J, with 13 bases between. This CDR3 contains 13 residues. Material for sequencing was cells from a culture (not recorded whether cultured in vitro). This chain uses TRBV6-5 with TRBJ2-5; D possibly corresponds to TRBD2 (5 bases). The TCR comes from a human donor with melanoma. The CDR3 region is CASRRGLEETQYF. In nucleotides, the CDR3 is TGTGCCAGCCGTCGGGGTCTTGAAGAGACCCAGTACTTC.